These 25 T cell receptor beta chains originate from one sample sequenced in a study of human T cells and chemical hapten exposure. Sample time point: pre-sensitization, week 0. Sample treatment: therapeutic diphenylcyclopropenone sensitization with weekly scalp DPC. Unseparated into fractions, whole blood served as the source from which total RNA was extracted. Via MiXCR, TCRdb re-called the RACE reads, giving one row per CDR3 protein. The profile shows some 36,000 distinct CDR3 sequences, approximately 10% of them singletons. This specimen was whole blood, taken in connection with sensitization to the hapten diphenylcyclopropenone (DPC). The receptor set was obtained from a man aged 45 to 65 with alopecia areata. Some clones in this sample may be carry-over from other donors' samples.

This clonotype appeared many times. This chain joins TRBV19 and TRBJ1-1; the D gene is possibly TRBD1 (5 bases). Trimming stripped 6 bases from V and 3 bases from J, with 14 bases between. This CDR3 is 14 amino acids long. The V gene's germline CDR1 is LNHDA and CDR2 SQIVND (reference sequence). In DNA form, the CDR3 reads TGTGCCAGTAGCTATTACGGGGGTGACACTGAAGCTTTCTTT. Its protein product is CASSYYGGDTEAFF.

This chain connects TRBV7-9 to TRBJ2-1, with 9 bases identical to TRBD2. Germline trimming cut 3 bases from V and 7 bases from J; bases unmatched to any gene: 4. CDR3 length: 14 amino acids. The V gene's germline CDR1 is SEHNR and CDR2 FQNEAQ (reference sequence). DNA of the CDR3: TGTGCCAGCAGCTTTAGCGGGAGCTGGAATGAGCAGTTCTTC. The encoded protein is CASSFSGSWNEQFF.

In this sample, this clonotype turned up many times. DNA of the CDR3: TGCAGTGCTAGAGATTGGATAGCGCGGAGCTCCTACAATGAGCAGTTCTTC. This encodes CSARDWIARSSYNEQFF. The chain combines TRBV20-1 with TRBJ2-1; the D gene is possibly TRBD2 (5 bases). Trimming removed 0 bases at V and 0 bases at J, with 15 bases between. The length of the CDR3 is 17 residues. CDR1 is DFQATT, CDR2 SNEGSKA, per germline (reference sequence).

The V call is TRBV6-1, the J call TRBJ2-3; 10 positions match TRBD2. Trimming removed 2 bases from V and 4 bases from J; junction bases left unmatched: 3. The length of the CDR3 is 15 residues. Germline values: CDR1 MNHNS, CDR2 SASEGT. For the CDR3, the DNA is TGTGCCAGCAGTGAAACTAGCGGGATCCCAGATACGCAGTATTTT. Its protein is CASSETSGIPDTQYF.

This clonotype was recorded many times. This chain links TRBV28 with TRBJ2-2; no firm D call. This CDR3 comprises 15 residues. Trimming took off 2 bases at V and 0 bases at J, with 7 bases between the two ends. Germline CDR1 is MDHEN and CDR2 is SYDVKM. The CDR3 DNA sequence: TGTGCCAGCAGTTTAGAGGTGTCGAACACCGGGGAGCTGTTTTTT. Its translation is CASSLEVSNTGELFF.

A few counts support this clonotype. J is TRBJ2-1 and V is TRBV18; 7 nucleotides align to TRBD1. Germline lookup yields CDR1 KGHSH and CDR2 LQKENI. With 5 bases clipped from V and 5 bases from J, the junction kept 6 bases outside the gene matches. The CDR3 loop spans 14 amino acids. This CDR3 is CASSARTGNNEQFF. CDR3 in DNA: TGTGCCAGCTCAGCCCGGACAGGTAACAATGAGCAGTTCTTC.

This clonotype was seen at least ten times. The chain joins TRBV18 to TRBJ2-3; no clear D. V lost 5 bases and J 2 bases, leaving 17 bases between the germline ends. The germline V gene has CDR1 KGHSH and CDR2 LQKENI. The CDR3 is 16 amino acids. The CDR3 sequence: CASSLSSPVITDTQYF. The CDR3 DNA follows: TGTGCCAGCTCATTATCGAGCCCTGTAATCACAGATACGCAGTATTTT.

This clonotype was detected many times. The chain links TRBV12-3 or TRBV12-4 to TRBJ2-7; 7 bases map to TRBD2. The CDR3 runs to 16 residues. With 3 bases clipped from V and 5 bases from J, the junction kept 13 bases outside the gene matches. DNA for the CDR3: TGTGCCAGCAGTTTTGGCGGGCTAGCGGTCGGGCACGAGCAGTACTTC. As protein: CASSFGGLAVGHEQYF.

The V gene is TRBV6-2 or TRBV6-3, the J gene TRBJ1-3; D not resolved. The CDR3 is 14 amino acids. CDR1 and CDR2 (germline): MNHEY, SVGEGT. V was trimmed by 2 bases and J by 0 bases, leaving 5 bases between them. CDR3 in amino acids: CASSYPGSGNTIYF. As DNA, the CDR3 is TGTGCCAGCAGTTACCCGGGCTCTGGAAACACCATATATTTT.

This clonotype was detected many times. The CDR3 DNA is TGTGCCAGCAGCTTGGGAAGTAGGGCAAACACCGGGGAGCTGTTTTTT. Encoded protein: CASSLGSRANTGELFF. This chain uses TRBV5-4 with TRBJ2-2; D unclear. Trimming took off 0 bases at V and 2 bases at J, with 11 bases between the two ends. Germline-derived CDR1 and CDR2 are SGHNT and YYREEE (reference sequence). This CDR3 comprises 16 residues.

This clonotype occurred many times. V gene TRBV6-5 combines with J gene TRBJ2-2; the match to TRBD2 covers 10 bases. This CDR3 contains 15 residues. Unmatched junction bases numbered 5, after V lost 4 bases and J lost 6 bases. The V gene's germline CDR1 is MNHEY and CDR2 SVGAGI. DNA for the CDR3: TGTGCCAGCAGTTTACAGCGGGAGGGCCCCGGGGAGCTGTTTTTT. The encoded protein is CASSLQREGPGELFF.

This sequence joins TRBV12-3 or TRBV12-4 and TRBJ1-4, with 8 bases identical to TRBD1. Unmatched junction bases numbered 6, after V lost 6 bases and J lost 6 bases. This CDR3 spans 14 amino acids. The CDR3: CASSPQGAHEKLFF. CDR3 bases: TGTGCCAGCAGCCCGCAGGGGGCCCATGAAAAACTGTTTTTT.

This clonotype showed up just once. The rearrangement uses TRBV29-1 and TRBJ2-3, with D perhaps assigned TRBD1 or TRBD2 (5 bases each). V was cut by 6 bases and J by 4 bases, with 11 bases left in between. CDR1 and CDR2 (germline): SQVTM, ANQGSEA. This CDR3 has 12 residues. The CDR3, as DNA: TGCAGCGTCCTGAGGGGACCAGATACGCAGTATTTT. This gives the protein CSVLRGPDTQYF.

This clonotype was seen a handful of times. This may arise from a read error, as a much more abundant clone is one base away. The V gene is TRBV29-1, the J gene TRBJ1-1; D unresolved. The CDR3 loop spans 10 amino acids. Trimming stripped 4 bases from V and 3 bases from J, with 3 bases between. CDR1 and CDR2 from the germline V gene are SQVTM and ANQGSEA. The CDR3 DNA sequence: TGCAGCGTTGGGGACACTGAAGCTTTCTTT. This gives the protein CSVGDTEAFF.

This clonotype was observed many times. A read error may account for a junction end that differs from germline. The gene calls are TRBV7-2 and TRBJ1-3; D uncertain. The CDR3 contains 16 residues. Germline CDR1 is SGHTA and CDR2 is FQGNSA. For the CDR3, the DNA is TGTGCCAGCAGCTTAGTAGCTGGAAGCTCTGAAAACACCATATATTTT. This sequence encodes CASSLVAGSSENTIYF.

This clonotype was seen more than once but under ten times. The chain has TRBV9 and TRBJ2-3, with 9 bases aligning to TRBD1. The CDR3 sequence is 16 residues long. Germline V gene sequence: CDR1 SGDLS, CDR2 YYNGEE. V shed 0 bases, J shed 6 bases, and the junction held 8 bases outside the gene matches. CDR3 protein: CASSVAGTGIADTQYF. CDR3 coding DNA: TGTGCCAGCAGCGTAGCCGGGACAGGGATTGCGGATACGCAGTATTTT.

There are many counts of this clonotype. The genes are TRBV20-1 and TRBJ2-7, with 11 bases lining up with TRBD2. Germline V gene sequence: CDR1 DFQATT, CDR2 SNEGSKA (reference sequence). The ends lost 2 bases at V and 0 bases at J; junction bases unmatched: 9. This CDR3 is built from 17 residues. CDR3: CSARSTSGSGSSYEQYF. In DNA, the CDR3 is TGCAGTGCTAGAAGTACTAGCGGGAGTGGGAGCTCCTACGAGCAGTACTTC.

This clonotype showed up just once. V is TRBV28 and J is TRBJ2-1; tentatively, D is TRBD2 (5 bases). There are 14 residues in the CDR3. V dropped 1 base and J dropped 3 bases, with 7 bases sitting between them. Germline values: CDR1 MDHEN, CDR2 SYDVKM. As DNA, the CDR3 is TGTGCCAGCAGTTTATCGGGGTTCTACAATGAGCAGTTCTTC. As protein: CASSLSGFYNEQFF.

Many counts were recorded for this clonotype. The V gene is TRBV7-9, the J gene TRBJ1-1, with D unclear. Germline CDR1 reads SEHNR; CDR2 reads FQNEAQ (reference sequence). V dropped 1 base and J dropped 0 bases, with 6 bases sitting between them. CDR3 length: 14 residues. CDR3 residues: CASSLGSMNTEAFF. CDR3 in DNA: TGTGCCAGCAGCTTAGGCAGCATGAACACTGAAGCTTTCTTT.

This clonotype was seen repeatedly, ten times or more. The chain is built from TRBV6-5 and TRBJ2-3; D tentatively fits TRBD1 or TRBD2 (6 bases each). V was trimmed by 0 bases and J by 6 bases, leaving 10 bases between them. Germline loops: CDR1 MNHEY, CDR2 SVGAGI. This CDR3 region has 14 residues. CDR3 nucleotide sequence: TGTGCCAGCAGTTACTCAAGGGGGAGGGATACGCAGTATTTT. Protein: CASSYSRGRDTQYF.

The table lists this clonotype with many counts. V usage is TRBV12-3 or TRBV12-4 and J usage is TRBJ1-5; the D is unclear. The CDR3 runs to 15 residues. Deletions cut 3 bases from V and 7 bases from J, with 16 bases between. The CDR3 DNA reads TGTGCCAGCAGTTTTCAGGACTCCCCGGGACAGCCCCAGCATTTT. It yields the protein CASSFQDSPGQPQHF.

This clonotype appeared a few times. The CDR3 reads CASSLLNQPQHF. CDR3 DNA: TGTGCCAGCAGTTTATTGAATCAGCCCCAGCATTTT. This chain uses TRBV28 with TRBJ1-5; D is unresolved. V gave up 1 base and J gave up 4 bases, with 2 bases separating them. Germline V gene data show CDR1 as MDHEN and CDR2 as SYDVKM. The CDR3 sequence is 12 residues long.

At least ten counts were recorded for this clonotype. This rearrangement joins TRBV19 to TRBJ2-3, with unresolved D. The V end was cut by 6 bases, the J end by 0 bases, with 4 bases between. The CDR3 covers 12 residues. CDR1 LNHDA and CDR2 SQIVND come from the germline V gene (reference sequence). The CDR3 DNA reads TGTGCCAGTAGGCAAAGCACAGATACGCAGTATTTT. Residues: CASRQSTDTQYF.

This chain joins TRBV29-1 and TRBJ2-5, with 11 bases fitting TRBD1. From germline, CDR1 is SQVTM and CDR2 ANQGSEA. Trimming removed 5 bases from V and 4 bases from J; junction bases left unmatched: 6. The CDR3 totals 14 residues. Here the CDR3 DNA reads TGCAGCGTTCTCCGGACAGGGGGCGGAGAGACCCAGTACTTC. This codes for CSVLRTGGGETQYF.

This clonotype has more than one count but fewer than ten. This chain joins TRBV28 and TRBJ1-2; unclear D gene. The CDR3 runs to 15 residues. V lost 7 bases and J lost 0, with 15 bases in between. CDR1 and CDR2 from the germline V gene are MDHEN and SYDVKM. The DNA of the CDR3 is TGTGCCAGCATTCAGGCTGAGTGGGCTAACTATGGCTACACCTTC. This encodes CASIQAEWANYGYTF.